The rows below give T cell receptor beta chains drawn from one sample of a study of blood T cell repertoires in COVID-19. The protocol was immunoSEQ multiplex PCR, while the TCRdb copy is restricted to in-frame clones and leaves out a portion. The sample yields some 100,000 clones, about nine tenths seen once. Sequencing input: peripheral blood. These receptors were collected from a man in his 70s with acute or convalescent COVID-19. The CDR3 runs from the conserved cysteine through the conserved F or W. Fields, in order: J gene, V gene, CDR3 protein.

>TRBJ2-3|TRBV7-9
CASSYNTGGGDTQYF
>TRBJ1-4|TRBV19
CASSTTGVATNEKLFF
>TRBJ2-2|TRBV14
CASRQTGLNTGELFF
>TRBJ2-3|TRBV28
CASSPLGWRNTDTQYF
>TRBJ1-6|TRBV30
CAWSYRWNSPLHF
>TRBJ2-5|TRBV5-1
CASSRTSRKTQYF
>TRBJ1-2|TRBV19
CASSISEYYGYTF
>TRBJ1-1|TRBV28
CASSYRVRGGTEAFF
>TRBJ2-7|TRBV27
CASFDRLTYEQYF
>TRBJ1-2|TRBV6-1
CASSDRDRAYYGYTF
>TRBJ2-7|TRBV27
CASSLGLAGAGEQYF
>TRBJ2-1|TRBV6-5
CASSYVGVTSHEQFF
>TRBJ2-7|TRBV11-2
CASSLVLFGARSEQYF
>TRBJ1-1|TRBV7-6
CASSYGQEAFF
>TRBJ1-2|TRBV24-1
CATSDPGTLNGYTF
>TRBJ2-1|TRBV5-5
CASTLTSGTYNEQFF
>TRBJ1-1|TRBV13
CASSFLDTEAFF
>TRBJ2-7|TRBV27
CASSFGGRYSSYEQYF
>TRBJ1-6|TRBV15
CATSMRQGPSPLHF
>TRBJ1-1|TRBV6-6
CASSEGQPTPPEAFF